The entry below describes one TCR beta chain. Per the original data handling: Scientists estimated how many nucleated cells there were by amplifying reference gene primers. The repertoire was sequenced with immunoSEQ multiplex PCR; TCRdb's copy has only in-frame clones and lacks some. V, J and clone size derive from that table, while D and trimming were established from the DNA sequence. The data contain around 160,000 clones, 88% of them seen just once; the ten biggest clones take up about 2.5%. These data are taken from a study of blood T cell repertoires in COVID-19. Study-level background: Specimens from acute and convalescent COVID-19 originated in the United States, Italy and Spain.

The junction had 8 bases not matched to a gene; V was cut back by 0 bases and J by 12 bases. CDR1 and CDR2 (germline): SGHVS, FNYEAQ. This CDR3 region has 15 residues. The sequencing sample was made of peripheral blood. The gene calls are TRBV7-6 and TRBJ1-4; 9 bases map to TRBD1. This sequence originates from a human donor in a cohort sampled during active COVID-19. The DNA of the CDR3 is TGTGCCAGCAGCTTAGCGGGGCAACAGGGGGCCGAACTGTTTTTT. It encodes CASSLAGQQGAELFF.